The 15 T cell receptor beta chains in this list originate from one sample, sequenced in a study of CD8 T cells in Susac syndrome. The authors reverse transcribed roughly 0.5 to 1 ug RNA with random hexamers. TCRdb called the immunoSEQ multiplex PCR reads again in MiXCR, with one record for every CDR3 protein. The sample has about 85,000 distinct CDR3 sequences; roughly 94% are singletons. Input material: CD8+ T cells from PBMCs. Every receptor here comes from a human donor in good health.

The rearrangement uses TRBV3-1 and TRBJ2-7, with 7 bases aligning to TRBD2. The CDR3 spans 13 residues. CDR1 LGHDT and CDR2 YNNKEL come from the germline V gene (reference sequence). J was trimmed by 3 bases and V by 4 bases; bases with no gene match: 3. CDR3 sequence reads: CASSLQRGYEQYV. The CDR3 DNA sequence: TGTGCCAGCAGCCTCCAGCGGGGCTACGAGCAGTACGTC.

J is TRBJ2-1 and V is TRBV20-1; D is unclear. The CDR3 runs 14 residues. Deletions cut 1 base from V and 3 bases from J, with 10 bases between. The germline CDR1 and CDR2 sequences are DFQATT and SNEGSKA (reference sequence). CDR3 sequence (DNA): TGCAGTGCTAGAGGACGACCGGACTACAATGAGCAGTTCTTC. Translated: CSARGRPDYNEQFF.

The chain joins TRBV27 to TRBJ2-5; 8 bases line up with TRBD1. The germline V gene encodes CDR1 MNHEY and CDR2 SMNVEV (reference sequence). This CDR3 is 14 amino acids long. V shed 6 bases and J 5 bases; nucleotides not matched to a gene: 8. Written as DNA, the CDR3 is TGTGCCAGCAGCGAACAGGGGGGATATGAGACCCAGTACTTC. Its protein product is CASSEQGGYETQYF.

This sequence joins TRBV9 and TRBJ2-2, with D perhaps given as TRBD1 or TRBD2 (5 bases each). This CDR3 is built from 15 residues. Germline-derived CDR1 and CDR2 are SGDLS and YYNGEE. The V gene lost 4 bases and the J gene lost 4 bases, with 14 bases spanning the gap. CDR3 in DNA: TGTGCCAGCAGCCCAGTGCAGGGACCCACCGGGGAGCTGTTTTTT. Translated: CASSPVQGPTGELFF.

V is TRBV3-1 and J is TRBJ1-3; D is undetermined. Trimming shortened V by 1 base and J by 4 bases, and 5 bases separated the two germline ends. CDR3 length equals 13 residues. Germline V gene lookup returns CDR1 LGHDT and CDR2 YNNKEL (reference sequence). The CDR3 region is CASSQGIGNTIYF. The DNA for the CDR3 is TGTGCCAGCAGCCAAGGGATAGGAAACACCATATATTTT.

The chain is built from TRBV7-9 and TRBJ2-1, with TRBD2 as a possible D gene (6 bases). Germline V gene lookup returns CDR1 SEHNR and CDR2 FQNEAQ (reference sequence). CDR3 length: 15 amino acids. Trimming stripped 4 bases from V and 7 bases from J, with 17 bases between. CDR3 nucleotide sequence: TGTGCCAGCAGCTCACGATTCGGGACTCAGAATGAGCAGTTCTTC. Translating gives CASSSRFGTQNEQFF. Complete variable domain (other parts from reference TRBV7-9 and TRBJ2-1): DTGVSQNPRHKITKRGQNVTFRCDPISEHNRLYWYRQTLGQGPEFLTYFQNEAQLEKSRLLSDRFSAERPKGSFSTLEIQRTEQGDSAMYLCASSSRFGTQNEQFFGPGTRLTVL.

The rearrangement uses TRBV27 and TRBJ1-1; a weak D match, TRBD1 (6 bases). Deletions cut 7 bases from V and 1 base from J, with 10 bases between. This CDR3 is 13 amino acids long. The V gene's germline CDR1 is MNHEY and CDR2 SMNVEV (reference sequence). CDR3 region: CASTAGQNTEAFF. CDR3 nucleotide sequence: TGTGCCAGCACCGCGGGACAGAACACTGAAGCTTTCTTT.

The rearrangement links TRBV27 to TRBJ2-1, with no clear D. The CDR3 covers 14 residues. Between the trimmed V and J ends, which lost 2 bases and 9 bases, there was a span of 14 bases. Germline V gene sequence: CDR1 MNHEY, CDR2 SMNVEV (reference sequence). The CDR3 region is CASSLGQTYVEQFF. CDR3 nucleotide sequence: TGTGCCAGCAGTTTAGGGCAGACTTACGTTGAGCAGTTCTTC.

In its sample, this clonotype was seen once. The chain recombines TRBV27 with TRBJ1-2, with 7 bases identical to TRBD1. V lost 5 bases and J lost 2; bases outside the gene matches: 5. The V gene's germline CDR1 is MNHEY and CDR2 SMNVEV (reference sequence). The CDR3 has 14 residues. CDR3 residues: CASSPGQANYGYTF. The CDR3 DNA is TGTGCCAGCAGTCCAGGACAGGCGAACTATGGCTACACCTTC.

This clonotype appeared a single time. This sequence joins TRBV5-6 and TRBJ1-1; D remains unclear. Trimming left V 4 bases short and J 3 bases short, with 13 bases between. CDR3 length: 14 amino acids. In germline, CDR1 is SGHDT, CDR2 YYEEEE. The DNA of the CDR3 is TGTGCCAGCAGCATAGGGCCGGCGGACACTGAAGCTTTCTTT. This encodes CASSIGPADTEAFF.

This rearrangement joins TRBV4-3 to TRBJ2-3; D is uncertain. Germline loops: CDR1 LGHNA, CDR2 YSLEER. V shed 0 bases and J shed 4 bases, with 8 bases lying between them. The CDR3 is 14 residues long. The CDR3 DNA reads as TGCGCCAGCAGCCAAGATTGGCGTGCAGATACGCAGTATTTT. Translating gives CASSQDWRADTQYF.

The chain joins TRBV5-1 to TRBJ2-1, with a possible D match to TRBD2 (7 bases). Germline assignment: CDR1 SGHRS and CDR2 YFSETQ. This CDR3 is 15 amino acids long. Trimming removed 0 bases at V and 8 bases at J, with 15 bases between. CDR3 in DNA: TGCGCCAGCAGCTTGGAGGGGGGGCCGTACCATGAGCAGTTCTTC. Its protein product is CASSLEGGPYHEQFF.

This chain joins TRBV28 and TRBJ2-1, with D tentatively TRBD2 (5 bases). The germline V gene has CDR1 MDHEN and CDR2 SYDVKM. This CDR3 region has 14 residues. Between the trimmed V and J ends, which lost 6 bases and 5 bases, there was a span of 14 bases. The CDR3 is CASRPYPEDNEQFF. The CDR3 DNA follows: TGTGCCAGCAGGCCCTATCCGGAGGACAATGAGCAGTTCTTC.

The chain links TRBV6-5 to TRBJ1-4, with D hard to call. The V end was cut by 2 bases, the J end by 11 bases, with 9 bases between. Germline CDR1 reads MNHEY; CDR2 reads SVGAGI. The length of the CDR3 is 12 residues. CDR3 amino acids: CASSYVGDKLFF. CDR3 coding DNA: TGTGCCAGCAGTTACGTCGGTGATAAACTGTTTTTT.

This clonotype was picked up one time. The chain is built from TRBV15 and TRBJ2-1; D gene uncertain. Germline V gene lookup returns CDR1 LNHNV and CDR2 YYDKDF (reference sequence). V was trimmed by 0 bases and J by 2 bases, leaving 14 bases between them. The CDR3 runs to 17 residues. CDR3 amino acids: CATSRDRPSRAYNEQFF. Written as DNA, the CDR3 is TGTGCCACCAGCAGAGATAGGCCATCTCGGGCCTACAATGAGCAGTTCTTC.